This T cell receptor (beta chain) was sequenced for a study of blood T cell repertoires in COVID-19. Sequencing was performed with immunoSEQ multiplex PCR; in TCRdb, only in-frame clones are kept and a portion is missing. This sample has tens of thousands of clones, with 60% to 75% found just once. V trimming: 4 bases; J trimming: 4 bases; junction bases outside the gene matches: 2. Germline V gene data show CDR1 as LNHDA and CDR2 as SQIVND (reference sequence). The CDR3 is 14 amino acids. In this sample, this clone turned up once. Other nucleotide sequences from this sample produce the same CDR3. The V and J genes are TRBV19 and TRBJ1-5; TRBD1 aligns across 9 bases. The sequenced sample consisted of peripheral blood. The receptor was isolated from a woman older than 75 with acute or convalescent COVID-19. The CDR3 loop reads CASSTTGGNQPQHF. CDR3 nucleotide sequence: TGTGCCAGTAGTACGACAGGGGGGAATCAGCCCCAGCATTTT. The full variable domain, with the rest looked up from reference TRBV19 and TRBJ1-5, is DGGITQSPKYLFRKEGQNVTLSCEQNLNHDAMYWYRQDPGQGLRLIYYSQIVNDFQKGDIAEGYSVSREKKESFPLTVTSAQKNPTAFYLCASSTTGGNQPQHFGDGTRLSIL.